These 23 T cell receptor beta chains share one sample of origin, sequenced in a study of shared clonotypes between healthy human individuals. Profiled with immunoSEQ multiplex PCR; TCRdb holds only in-frame clones, not every one. The sample gives around 700,000 clones, more than 70% of which show up once; more than 1.5% is in the top ten. The specimen was memory CD4+ T cells sorted from blood. The subset was: CD45RA-negative fraction. These receptors originate from a woman in her twenties or thirties in good health.

V is TRBV9 and J is TRBJ2-7; D gene ambiguous. V gave up 3 bases and J gave up 2 bases, with 12 bases separating them. There are 14 residues in the CDR3. Germline CDR1 reads SGDLS; CDR2 reads YYNGEE. CDR3 sequence (DNA): TGTGCCAGCAGCGCCGACGGCGGACCCTACGAGCAGTACTTC. Translated: CASSADGGPYEQYF.

The V and J genes are TRBV7-8 and TRBJ2-1, with D uncertain. Deletions cut 3 bases from V and 10 bases from J, with 13 bases between. The CDR3 is made up of 13 amino acids. Germline assignment: CDR1 SGHVS and CDR2 FQNEAQ. Written as DNA, the CDR3 is TGTGCCAGCAGCTTGAGTGTAGCTAGGGAGCAGTTCTTC. Encoded protein: CASSLSVAREQFF.

This clone was seen ten or more times. At the DNA level, this CDR3 is encoded by other sequences in the same sample as well. The chain uses TRBV6-1 and TRBJ2-5, with D maybe TRBD2 (5 bases). The length of the CDR3 is 12 residues. Germline V lookup: CDR1 MNHNS, CDR2 SASEGT. V was trimmed by 6 bases and J by 5 bases, leaving 10 bases between them. This CDR3 is CASRLEGETQYF. DNA of the CDR3: TGTGCCAGCAGACTAGAAGGGGAGACCCAGTACTTC.

Turning to this clone: Within the sample, other DNA sequences also encode this same CDR3. The rearrangement links TRBV7-9 to TRBJ2-3, with 7 bases fitting TRBD2. Germline V lookup: CDR1 SEHNR, CDR2 FQNEAQ (reference sequence). CDR3 length: 14 amino acids. V lost 5 bases, J lost 4 bases, and 6 bases stayed unmatched. CDR3 protein: CASSPRGGADTQYF. CDR3 nucleotide sequence: TGTGCCAGCAGCCCCCGGGGAGGGGCAGATACGCAGTATTTT.

The chain is built from TRBV7-2 and TRBJ2-1; D uncertain. Trimming took off 0 bases at V and 6 bases at J, with 9 bases between the two ends. Germline values: CDR1 SGHTA, CDR2 FQGNSA. This CDR3 spans 14 amino acids. CDR3 DNA: TGTGCCAGCAGCTTAGCCCCCCCAGGCAATGAGCAGTTCTTC. Protein sequence: CASSLAPPGNEQFF. Based on the CDR3 plus reference TRBV7-2 and TRBJ2-1, the full variable domain is GAGVSQSPSNKVTEKGKDVELRCDPISGHTALYWYRQSLGQGLEFLIYFQGNSAPDKSGLPSDRFSAERTGGSVSTLTIQRTQQEDSAVYLCASSLAPPGNEQFFGPGTRLTVL.

CDR3 amino acids: CASSNQWGDTQYF. DNA for the CDR3: TGTGCCAGCAGCAATCAATGGGGGGATACGCAGTATTTT. The V gene is TRBV21-1, the J gene TRBJ2-3. TRBV21-1 counts as a pseudogene. This CDR3 is built from 13 residues.

The chain joins TRBV9 to TRBJ1-4; possibly TRBD1 for D (5 bases). V was cut by 4 bases and J by 4 bases, with 17 bases left in between. The CDR3 is 16 residues long. Germline CDR1 reads SGDLS; CDR2 reads YYNGEE. Here the CDR3 DNA reads TGTGCCAGCAGCTCGACCCTTGACAGCCGTAATGAAAAACTGTTTTTT. It encodes CASSSTLDSRNEKLFF.

This chain joins TRBV5-1 and TRBJ1-1; no reliable D call. V lost 1 base, J lost 5 bases, and 12 bases lay in between. In germline, CDR1 is SGHRS, CDR2 YFSETQ. This CDR3 spans 14 amino acids. The CDR3 region has the DNA TGCGCCAGCAGCTTGCTCGATGTAAGAACTGAAGCTTTCTTT. Translation gives CASSLLDVRTEAFF. Full variable domain (rest looked up from reference TRBV5-1 and TRBJ1-1): KAGVTQTPRYLIKTRGQQVTLSCSPISGHRSVSWYQQTPGQGLQFLFEYFSETQRNKGNFPGRFSGRQFSNSRSEMNVSTLELGDSALYLCASSLLDVRTEAFFGQGTRLTVV.

The rearrangement joins TRBV5-1 to TRBJ1-4; D call uncertain. Trimming cost V 6 bases and J 0 bases, with 6 bases left between them. This CDR3 region has 13 residues. Germline lookup yields CDR1 SGHRS and CDR2 YFSETQ. The DNA of the CDR3 is TGCGCCAGCAAATGGGCAACTAATGAAAAACTGTTTTTT. Translated: CASKWATNEKLFF.

The chain joins TRBV28 to TRBJ2-3; 12 nucleotides match TRBD2. The germline V gene encodes CDR1 MDHEN and CDR2 SYDVKM. The CDR3 has 15 amino acids. The junction had 5 bases not matched to a gene; V was cut back by 5 bases and J by 5 bases. The CDR3: CASSVLAGGGDTQYF. The CDR3 coding sequence is TGTGCCAGCAGTGTACTAGCGGGAGGTGGAGATACGCAGTATTTT.

This clone was seen a few times. The chain links TRBV5-5 to TRBJ2-7, with D maybe TRBD1 (5 bases). The CDR3 totals 14 residues. Trimming shortened V by 0 bases and J by 4 bases, and 11 bases separated the two germline ends. CDR1 is SGHKS and CDR2 is YYEKEE in the germline V gene (reference sequence). The CDR3 region is CASSLDRYTYEQYF. The CDR3 DNA reads TGTGCCAGCAGCTTGGACAGGTACACTTACGAGCAGTACTTC. Full variable domain (missing parts from reference TRBV5-5 and TRBJ2-7): DAGVTQSPTHLIKTRGQQVTLRCSPISGHKSVSWYQQVLGQGPQFIFQYYEKEERGRGNFPDRFSARQFPNYSSELNVNALLLGDSALYLCASSLDRYTYEQYFGPGTRLTVT.

This clone was detected once. The rearrangement uses TRBV5-6 and TRBJ2-2, with D perhaps TRBD1 or TRBD2 (5 bases each). The length of the CDR3 is 14 residues. Germline V gives CDR1 SGHDT, CDR2 YYEEEE. Trimming shortened V by 2 bases and J by 4 bases, and 9 bases separated the two germline ends. The CDR3 region is CASSFGGSTGELFF. The CDR3 coding sequence is TGTGCCAGCAGCTTTGGGGGATCCACCGGGGAGCTGTTTTTT.

This clone was seen repeatedly, ten times or more. The J gene is TRBJ1-1, the V gene TRBV29-1, with 7 positions matching TRBD1. Germline CDR1 is SQVTM and CDR2 is ANQGSEA. V lost 6 bases, J lost 2 bases, and 6 bases stayed unmatched. This CDR3 has 13 amino acids. The DNA of the CDR3 is TGCAGCGTCTACGGGACAGATAACACTGAAGCTTTCTTT. This gives the protein CSVYGTDNTEAFF.

This clone was seen just once. The CDR3 protein is CASKGAGGYEQFF. The CDR3 DNA reads TGTGCCAGCAAGGGAGCGGGAGGGTATGAGCAGTTCTTC. This rearrangement joins TRBV7-8 to TRBJ2-1, with 10 bases matching TRBD2. The CDR3 extends over 13 amino acids. Germline V gives CDR1 SGHVS, CDR2 FQNEAQ. V lost 7 bases, J lost 8 bases, and 5 bases stayed unmatched.

The J gene is TRBJ2-5, the V gene TRBV18; D is possibly TRBD2 (5 bases). The V end lost 0 bases, the J end lost 1 base, and 6 bases lay between the germline ends. Germline V lookup: CDR1 KGHSH, CDR2 LQKENI. The length of the CDR3 is 14 residues. The CDR3 loop reads CASSPPTSQETQYF. CDR3 nucleotides: TGTGCCAGCTCACCACCAACTAGCCAAGAGACCCAGTACTTC.

V is TRBV5-1 and J is TRBJ1-2, with D possibly TRBD1 on 5 matching bases. Between the trimmed V and J ends, which lost 4 bases and 2 bases, there was a span of 12 bases. Germline-derived CDR1 and CDR2 are SGHRS and YFSETQ. This CDR3 region has 14 residues. The CDR3, as DNA: TGCGCCAGCAGCCGTACGAGGGGCAACTATGGCTACACCTTC. Its translation is CASSRTRGNYGYTF.

This rearrangement joins TRBV29-1 to TRBJ1-1; D remains ambiguous. CDR3 length: 15 amino acids. Trimming left V 3 bases short and J 0 bases short, with 14 bases between. Germline values: CDR1 SQVTM, CDR2 ANQGSEA. CDR3: CSVDMLGKMNTEAFF. In DNA form, the CDR3 reads TGCAGCGTTGATATGCTGGGAAAAATGAACACTGAAGCTTTCTTT. The full variable domain, its missing parts supplied by reference TRBV29-1 and TRBJ1-1, is SAVISQKPSRDICQRGTSLTIQCQVDSQVTMMFWYRQQPGQSLTLIATANQGSEATYESGFVIDKFPISRPNLTFSTLTVSNMSPEDSSIYLCSVDMLGKMNTEAFFGQGTRLTVV.

The DNA for the CDR3 is TGTGCCAGCAGCTTAGGCGGAGCAGACGCCTACGAGCAGTACTTC. Translating it yields CASSLGGADAYEQYF. The V and J genes are TRBV7-6 and TRBJ2-7, with no clear D. CDR3 length equals 15 residues. The ends were cut back, 1 base at V and 2 bases at J, with 12 bases in the middle. In germline, CDR1 is SGHVS, CDR2 FNYEAQ.

The chain joins TRBV18 to TRBJ1-4, with D unclear. V was shortened by 5 bases and J by 8 bases, with 18 bases between the two germline ends. CDR1 is KGHSH, CDR2 LQKENI, per germline. This CDR3 contains 15 residues. CDR3 sequence (DNA): TGTGCCAGCTCAATCCGGCTCGATGCCTACGAAAAACTGTTTTTT. Residues: CASSIRLDAYEKLFF.

This clone turned up a few times. The gene calls are TRBV28 and TRBJ1-1; possibly TRBD1 for D (5 bases). V lost 5 bases and J 9 bases, leaving 13 bases between the germline ends. Germline CDR1 is MDHEN and CDR2 is SYDVKM. The CDR3 is 12 residues long. The CDR3 is CASSPRTTKAFF. In DNA form, the CDR3 reads TGTGCCAGCAGTCCCCGGACAACCAAAGCTTTCTTT.

The rearrangement links TRBV28 to TRBJ2-1; D remains unclear. CDR1 and CDR2 from the germline V gene are MDHEN and SYDVKM. The CDR3 totals 13 residues. Between the trimmed V and J ends, which lost 2 bases and 7 bases, there was a span of 9 bases. The CDR3 nucleotides are TGTGCCAGCAGTTTACCGGTGGTAAATGAGCAGTTCTTC. This codes for CASSLPVVNEQFF.

V usage is TRBV28 and J usage is TRBJ2-1; D unclear. The V gene lost 11 bases and the J gene lost 0 bases, with 8 bases spanning the gap. Germline CDR1 MDHEN, CDR2 SYDVKM. This CDR3 spans 12 amino acids. CDR3 in amino acids: CAAYSSYNEQFF. The CDR3 bases are TGTGCCGCTTATAGCTCCTACAATGAGCAGTTCTTC. The full variable domain, rest sourced from reference TRBV28 and TRBJ2-1, is DVKVTQSSRYLVKRTGEKVFLECVQDMDHENMFWYRQDPGLGLRLIYFSYDVKMKEKGDIPEGYSVSREKKERFSLILESASTNQTSMYLCAAYSSYNEQFFGPGTRLTVL.

The chain links TRBV9 to TRBJ2-7, with 10 bases matching TRBD2. V shed 7 bases and J 2 bases; nucleotides not matched to a gene: 6. This CDR3 has 14 residues. In germline, CDR1 is SGDLS, CDR2 YYNGEE. The CDR3 sequence is CASQKREGPYEQYF. The CDR3 nucleotides are TGTGCCAGCCAAAAGCGGGAGGGCCCCTACGAGCAGTACTTC.